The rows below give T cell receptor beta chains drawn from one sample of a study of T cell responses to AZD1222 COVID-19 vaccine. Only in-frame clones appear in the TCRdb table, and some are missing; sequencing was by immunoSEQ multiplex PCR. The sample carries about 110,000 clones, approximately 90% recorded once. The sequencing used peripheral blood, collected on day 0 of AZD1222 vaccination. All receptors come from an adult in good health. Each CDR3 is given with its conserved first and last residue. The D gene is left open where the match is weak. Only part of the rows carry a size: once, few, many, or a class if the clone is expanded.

TGTGCCAGCAGTGAACGACCTGACCTACGGAGCACTGAAGCTTTCTTT,CASSERPDLRSTEAFF,TRBV6-1,-,-,TRBJ1-1
TGTGCCAGCAGCTCCCTTATGGGGGCATCTGGAAACACCATATATTTT,CASSSLMGASGNTIYF,TRBV3-1/TRBV3-2,-,-,TRBJ1-3
TGTGCCAGCAGCTTAAGGACCTCGAACACCGGGGAGCTGTTTTTT,CASSLRTSNTGELFF,TRBV7-8,-,-,TRBJ2-2
TGTGCCAGCAGTTTTGGAATCTCTGGGGCCAACGTCCTGACTTTC,CASSFGISGANVLTF,TRBV6-5,-,-,TRBJ2-6
TGTGCCAGCAGGGGACAGGGGAGAGAAAAACTGTTTTTT,CASRGQGREKLFF,TRBV3-1/TRBV3-2,TRBD1,-,TRBJ1-4
TGCGCCAGCAGAGTCGACTCCTACGAGCAGTACTTC,CASRVDSYEQYF,TRBV5-1,-,-,TRBJ2-7
TGTGCCAGCAAAACTAGGTTGGGTGCGGGCCGTGAAGCTTTCTTT,CASKTRLGAGREAFF,TRBV27,-,few,TRBJ1-1
TGTGCCAGCAGCTTAGCGTTACAGACCGGGGAGCTGTTTTTT,CASSLALQTGELFF,TRBV11-2,-,-,TRBJ2-2
TGTGCCAGCAGCGAAAATCCGGGCCGAGCCTACGAGCAGTACTTC,CASSENPGRAYEQYF,TRBV7-6,-,-,TRBJ2-7
TGTGCCAGCTCACCAGTGACAGCAGGAAACACCATATATTTT,CASSPVTAGNTIYF,TRBV18,-,-,TRBJ1-3
TGTGCCAGCAGGCGGGACTCCAATTATTACGAGCAGTACTTC,CASRRDSNYYEQYF,TRBV2,-,-,TRBJ2-7
TGTGCCAGCAGCTTAGGAGTAGCTAGCGGGGGCAATGAGCAGTTCTTC,CASSLGVASGGNEQFF,TRBV7-2,TRBD2,-,TRBJ2-1
TGTGCCAGCAGCTTTGACAGGGCGAATGGCTACACCTTC,CASSFDRANGYTF,TRBV5-4,TRBD1,-,TRBJ1-2
TGCGCCAGCAGCTTGGACAGGGTTGGGGCCAACGTCCTGACTTTC,CASSLDRVGANVLTF,TRBV5-1,-,-,TRBJ2-6
TGTGCCAGCAGTGAAGTTGGGGGGGCGGTTGAGACCCAGTACTTC,CASSEVGGAVETQYF,TRBV2,-,-,TRBJ2-5
TGTGCCATCAGTGAGGGGTCGGAGGGCGTCTATGGCTACACCTTC,CAISEGSEGVYGYTF,TRBV10-3,-,-,TRBJ1-2
TGTGCCAGCAGTTACTCGGAAGGGACTGAAGCTTTCTTT,CASSYSEGTEAFF,TRBV6-5,-,-,TRBJ1-1